What follows is one T cell receptor (beta chain) and its context. Researchers ran the PCR with 60 Vbeta and 13 Jbeta primers. Here immunoSEQ multiplex PCR was the method, and the copy in TCRdb shows in-frame clones only, minus some. The sample records 140,000 to 150,000 clones, roughly four fifths being singletons. The data were taken from a study of cytomegalovirus exposure and HLA in healthy donors. The CDR3 sequence is 15 residues long. Deletions cut 0 bases from V and 3 bases from J, with 12 bases between. Germline V CDR1 and CDR2: LNHNV, YYDKDF (reference sequence). The rearrangement uses TRBV15 and TRBJ2-7, with D possibly TRBD1 on 5 matching bases. Sequencing was carried out using PBMCs. This clonotype originated in a man aged 30-40 years in good health and CMV-seronegative. CDR3 region: CATSRDRQSLYEQYF. As DNA, the CDR3 is TGTGCCACCAGCAGAGATCGACAGTCGCTCTACGAGCAGTACTTC.